Presented here are 7 T cell receptor beta chains from one specimen sequenced in a study of control samples from healthy donors and cancer patients. Measured with immunoSEQ multiplex PCR; TCRdb has only the in-frame clones, and not every one. This sample has more than 95,000 clones, with 80% to 90% found just once. The source material was PBMCs. These receptors came from a woman in her fifties or sixties with colorectal cancer.

This sequence joins TRBV10-1 and TRBJ1-1; D unresolved. Germline CDR1 reads WNHNN; CDR2 reads SYGVQD (reference sequence). Between the trimmed V and J ends, which lost 6 bases and 2 bases, there was a span of 13 bases. There are 14 residues in the CDR3. The CDR3 spells CASSLDRGNTEAFF. The DNA for the CDR3 is TGCGCCAGCAGCCTGGACCGGGGAAACACTGAAGCTTTCTTT.

The rearrangement uses TRBV28 and TRBJ1-1, with D maybe TRBD1 (6 bases). Germline-derived CDR1 and CDR2 are MDHEN and SYDVKM. Trimming shortened V by 3 bases and J by 11 bases, and 13 bases separated the two germline ends. The CDR3 has 12 residues. The CDR3 loop reads CASSLARGNAFF. In nucleotides, the CDR3 is TGTGCCAGCAGTTTGGCCAGGGGTAATGCTTTCTTT.

This chain links TRBV18 with TRBJ2-3, with D perhaps matching TRBD1 (6 bases). Germline V gives CDR1 KGHSH, CDR2 LQKENI. The CDR3 runs 15 residues. Trimming stripped 3 bases from V and 0 bases from J, with 10 bases between. CDR3 DNA sequence: TGTGCCAGCTCACCCCGGCAGGGGAGCACAGATACGCAGTATTTT. Its translation is CASSPRQGSTDTQYF. The variable domain in full, completed from reference TRBV18 and TRBJ2-3, reads NAGVMQNPRHLVRRRGQEARLRCSPMKGHSHVYWYRQLPEEGLKFMVYLQKENIIDESGMPKERFSAEFPKEGPSILRIQQVVRGDSAAYFCASSPRQGSTDTQYFGPGTRLTVL.

The rearrangement joins TRBV13 to TRBJ2-1; no reliable D call. This CDR3 spans 14 amino acids. The ends were cut back, 4 bases at V and 4 bases at J, with 11 bases in the middle. Germline values: CDR1 PRHDT, CDR2 FYEKMQ (reference sequence). The CDR3 loop reads CASSSAPVYNEQFF. CDR3 in DNA: TGTGCCAGCAGCTCCGCGCCAGTATACAATGAGCAGTTCTTC.

The J gene is TRBJ2-3, the V gene TRBV11-2; D gene unclear. Trimming took off 2 bases at V and 4 bases at J, with 16 bases between the two ends. The CDR3 spans 16 residues. Germline V gene lookup returns CDR1 SGHAT and CDR2 FQNNGV. CDR3 amino acids: CASSLYMGRAADTQYF. The CDR3 DNA reads TGTGCCAGCAGCTTATATATGGGTAGGGCCGCAGATACGCAGTATTTT.

This chain connects TRBV30 to TRBJ2-5; TRBD2 might be the D (6 bases). Germline V gene lookup returns CDR1 GTSNPN and CDR2 SVGIG (reference sequence). The CDR3 has 14 residues. Trimming pared 4 bases from V and 0 bases from J, leaving 12 bases between. CDR3 DNA: TGTGCCTGGATCCAGGAGCGGGACCAAGAGACCCAGTACTTC. Amino acids: CAWIQERDQETQYF. The variable domain in full, completed from reference TRBV30 and TRBJ2-5, reads SQTIHQWPATLVQPVGSPLSLECTVEGTSNPNLYWYRQAAGRGLQLLFYSVGIGQISSEVPQNLSASRPQDRQFILSSKKLLLSDSGFYLCAWIQERDQETQYFGPGTRLLVL.

The gene calls are TRBV28 and TRBJ2-2; TRBD2 might be the D (6 bases). V lost 7 bases and J 3 bases, leaving 12 bases between the germline ends. The CDR3 consists of 14 residues. CDR1 and CDR2 (germline): MDHEN, SYDVKM. The CDR3 is CASTLGRDTGELFF. In nucleotides, the CDR3 is TGTGCCAGCACTCTCGGGAGAGACACCGGGGAGCTGTTTTTT.